This record concerns one T cell receptor beta chain sequence. The trim removed 4 bases at V and 6 bases at J, leaving 8 bases unmatched. The CDR3 is made up of 15 amino acids. Germline V lookup: CDR1 LNHDA, CDR2 SQIVND (reference sequence). The sample belongs to a study of blood T cell repertoires in COVID-19. Study information: Samples representing acute and convalescent COVID-19 were sourced from the United States, Italy and Spain.

Symptom resolution, clearance, or two negative PCRs marked the recovered donors of Cohort 3. This table comes from immunoSEQ multiplex PCR, and its TCRdb copy is limited to in-frame clones, with some not included. The repertoire holds 500,000 or so clones, around 90% seen once, with about 0.65% in the top ten. The receptor was isolated from a woman between 18 and 30 years old who had recovered from COVID-19. The sample was PBMCs or T cells enriched from blood (not recorded which). This chain links TRBV19 with TRBJ1-5, with 8 bases that match TRBD1. The CDR3 protein is CASSTGQGLGQPQHF. The CDR3 DNA is TGTGCCAGTAGTACCGGACAGGGTCTTGGTCAGCCCCAGCATTTT.